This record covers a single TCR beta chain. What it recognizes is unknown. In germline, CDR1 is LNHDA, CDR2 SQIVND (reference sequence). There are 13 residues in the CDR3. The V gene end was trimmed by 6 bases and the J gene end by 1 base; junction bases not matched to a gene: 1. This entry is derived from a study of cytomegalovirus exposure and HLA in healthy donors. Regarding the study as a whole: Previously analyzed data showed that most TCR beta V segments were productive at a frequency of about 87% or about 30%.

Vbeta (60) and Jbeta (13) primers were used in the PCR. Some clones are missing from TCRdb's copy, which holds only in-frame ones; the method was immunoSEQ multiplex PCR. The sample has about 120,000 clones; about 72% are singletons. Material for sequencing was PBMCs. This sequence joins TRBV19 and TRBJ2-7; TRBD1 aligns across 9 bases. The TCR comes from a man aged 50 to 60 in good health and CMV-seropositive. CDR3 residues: CASRDRGSYEQYF. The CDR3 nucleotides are TGTGCCAGTAGGGACAGGGGATCCTACGAGCAGTACTTC.